The 20 T cell receptor beta chains reported below all come from one sample, sequenced in a study of beta chain features in type 1 diabetes listed by TCRdb under 2018. The full study reports these points: Type 1 diabetes patients showed a moderate but significant shortening of TCRB CDR3 length in all four CD4+ subsets.

Antigen specificity for these receptors is unknown. The method behind the library was the immunoSEQ multiplex PCR assay. All of the isolated RNA was reverse transcribed with the High Capacity cDNA Reverse Transcription Kit, so expressed TCRB transcripts were sequenced. The clones in this table, taken by TCRdb from immuneACCESS, are in-frame only. Not every clone is retained; where verified, under half of the shortfall comes from an unresolved V gene, and the cause of the rest is unknown. The sample yields about 640,000 clones; 9.5% to 15% were counted once. Of the sample, more than 0.1% falls within the top ten clones. Material: naive CD4+ T cells from blood. The cell subset or site tag for this specimen amounts to: true naive CD4+ T cells. All receptors derive from a young man with type 1 diabetes.

The sample holds a few counts of this clone. The gene calls are TRBV7-2 and TRBJ2-7; the match to TRBD1 covers 7 bases. This CDR3 is built from 15 residues. V lost 5 bases and J lost 4; bases outside the gene matches: 11. Germline CDR1 SGHTA, CDR2 FQGNSA. This CDR3 is CASSQLTGSGYEQYF. The CDR3 nucleotides are TGTGCCAGCAGCCAGTTGACAGGGAGTGGGTACGAGCAGTACTTC.

This CDR3 is CASSLIGETEAFF. The DNA of the CDR3 is TGTGCCAGCAGCTTGATAGGGGAGACTGAAGCTTTCTTT. The chain combines TRBV7-9 with TRBJ1-1, with D possibly being TRBD1 (5 bases). The CDR3 runs to 13 residues. V was clipped by 3 bases and J by 5 bases, with 10 bases between them. Germline-derived CDR1 and CDR2 are SEHNR and FQNEAQ (reference sequence).

The chain employs TRBV7-2 and TRBJ2-7; D gene ambiguous. Germline V lookup: CDR1 SGHTA, CDR2 FQGNSA. The V end lost 5 bases, the J end lost 2 bases, and 13 bases lay between the germline ends. The CDR3 spans 14 residues. CDR3 residues: CASSPNRPTYEQYF. The CDR3 nucleotides are TGTGCCAGCAGCCCAAATAGGCCGACCTACGAGCAGTACTTC.

This clone turned up a few times. This chain connects TRBV2 to TRBJ1-5, with D possibly TRBD1 on 6 matching bases. The germline V and J ends were trimmed by 7 bases and 0 bases, with 7 bases remaining between them. The CDR3 spans 13 residues. The V gene's germline CDR1 is SNHLY and CDR2 FYNNEI. As DNA, the CDR3 is TGTGCCAGCAAGACAGGTAGCAATCAGCCCCAGCATTTT. Translated, it gives CASKTGSNQPQHF.

The chain combines TRBV7-2 with TRBJ1-2; D might be TRBD1 (6 bases). Germline V CDR1 and CDR2: SGHTA, FQGNSA. V lost 1 base and J 4 bases, leaving 13 bases between the germline ends. CDR3 length equals 15 residues. CDR3 DNA sequence: TGTGCCAGCAGCTTAGTGGAGGCAGGGGTCTATGGCTACACCTTC. Its translation is CASSLVEAGVYGYTF.

There are a few counts of this clone. V and J are TRBV5-4 and TRBJ1-2, with 9 bases aligning to TRBD1. V was clipped by 1 base and J by 6 bases; unmatched bases: 4. The CDR3 covers 14 residues. The germline V gene has CDR1 SGHNT and CDR2 YYREEE (reference sequence). CDR3 nucleotides: TGTGCCAGCAGCTTGAACAGGGGGCGGGATGGCTACACCTTC. It yields the protein CASSLNRGRDGYTF.

The chain links TRBV5-1 to TRBJ1-1, with a weak D call TRBD1 (5 bases). The germline gives CDR1 SGHRS, CDR2 YFSETQ. The CDR3 consists of 16 residues. V was pared by 2 bases and J by 6 bases, with 20 bases between. CDR3 coding DNA: TGCGCCAGCAGCTTATTACGGCAGGGCGGGCGTCCTGAAGCTTTCTTT. Translated, it gives CASSLLRQGGRPEAFF.

The table lists this clone with a few counts. The V and J genes are TRBV7-7 and TRBJ2-5, with TRBD1 identical over 9 bases. CDR1 SSHAT and CDR2 FNYEAQ come from the germline V gene (reference sequence). Trimming at V came to 5 bases and at J to 3 bases, leaving 7 bases not matched to a gene. The CDR3 is 15 residues long. The DNA of the CDR3 is TGTGCCAGCAGCAGAGGACAGGGGAACAAAGAGACCCAGTACTTC. Translated, it gives CASSRGQGNKETQYF. The full variable domain, its missing parts supplied by reference TRBV7-7 and TRBJ2-5, is GAGVSQSPRYKVTKRGQDVTLRCDPISSHATLYWYQQALGQGPEFLTYFNYEAQPDKSGLPSDRFSAERPEGSISTLTIQRTEQRDSAMYRCASSRGQGNKETQYFGPGTRLLVL.

This chain links TRBV4-2 with TRBJ2-2; D remains unclear. Trimming shortened V by 3 bases and J by 7 bases, and 18 bases separated the two germline ends. Per the germline V gene, CDR1 is LGHNA and CDR2 is YNFKEQ. The CDR3 is 16 residues long. The CDR3 reads CASSQPLKATGGELFF. DNA for the CDR3: TGTGCCAGCAGCCAGCCATTAAAGGCAACCGGCGGGGAGCTGTTTTTT.

This clone was seen repeatedly, ten times or more. This sequence joins TRBV28 and TRBJ2-5, with D tentatively TRBD2 (6 bases). The germline V gene encodes CDR1 MDHEN and CDR2 SYDVKM. This CDR3 has 13 residues. The ends were cut back, 7 bases at V and 7 bases at J, with 16 bases in the middle. The CDR3 is CASMSGLGATQYF. The CDR3 coding sequence is TGTGCCAGCATGTCGGGACTCGGGGCGACCCAGTACTTC.

CDR3 coding DNA: TGCGCCAGCAGCCAAGACTGGGTAGCGGGGGGATATGAGCAGTTCTTC. Protein product: CASSQDWVAGGYEQFF. This chain links TRBV4-3 with TRBJ2-1; 10 nucleotides align to TRBD2. CDR1 LGHNA and CDR2 YSLEER come from the germline V gene. The V gene end was trimmed by 0 bases and the J gene end by 8 bases; junction bases not matched to a gene: 7. This CDR3 comprises 16 residues.

The chain combines TRBV7-3 with TRBJ2-1; the match to TRBD2 covers 11 bases. Germline lookup yields CDR1 SGHTA and CDR2 FQGTGA. This CDR3 comprises 15 residues. V trimming: 4 bases; J trimming: 3 bases; junction bases outside the gene matches: 2. The CDR3: CASSSLAGGYNEQFF. The CDR3 coding sequence is TGTGCCAGCAGCTCCCTAGCGGGGGGCTACAATGAGCAGTTCTTC.

A few counts support this clone. This chain links TRBV7-3 with TRBJ1-6; D remains ambiguous. V lost 5 bases and J 3 bases, leaving 5 bases between the germline ends. This CDR3 comprises 13 residues. Germline CDR1 SGHTA, CDR2 FQGTGA. The CDR3 here is CASSRGYNSPLHF. CDR3 in DNA: TGTGCCAGCAGCCGGGGCTATAATTCACCCCTCCACTTT.

The V call is TRBV25-1, the J call TRBJ2-5; 12 bases map to TRBD1. Germline trimming cut 7 bases from V and 7 bases from J; bases unmatched to any gene: 4. The CDR3 is 13 residues long. Germline V CDR1 and CDR2: MGHDK, SYGVNS. This CDR3 reads CASKGQGAGTQYF. The CDR3 DNA reads as TGTGCCAGCAAGGGACAGGGGGCCGGGACCCAGTACTTC.

The chain has TRBV6-1 and TRBJ2-3, with D possibly being TRBD1 or TRBD2 (5 bases each). The V and J ends lost 2 bases and 3 bases respectively, with 9 bases between them. Germline CDR1 and CDR2: MNHNS and SASEGT. This CDR3 is 14 amino acids long. CDR3 loop: CASSESWGTDTQYF. The DNA of the CDR3 is TGTGCCAGCAGTGAATCGTGGGGGACAGATACGCAGTATTTT.

The chain combines TRBV5-6 with TRBJ2-7, with TRBD2 matching over 8 bases. Germline V CDR1 and CDR2: SGHDT, YYEEEE. This CDR3 has 14 amino acids. The ends lost 4 bases at V and 2 bases at J; junction bases unmatched: 5. In nucleotides, the CDR3 is TGTGCCAGCAGCCACCGGGAGGGGGCCTACGAGCAGTACTTC. Its translation is CASSHREGAYEQYF.

The chain uses TRBV6-1 and TRBJ1-2, with D perhaps TRBD1 (5 bases). Per germline, CDR1 MNHNS and CDR2 SASEGT. The CDR3 contains 18 residues. V was shortened by 4 bases and J by 8 bases, with 29 bases between the two germline ends. The DNA of the CDR3 is TGTGCCAGCAGTGTGCCGGGACGCAGCCGTCCTTCACTTAACGGCTACACCTTC. It is translated as CASSVPGRSRPSLNGYTF.

In this sample, this clone turned up a few times. The rearrangement links TRBV7-2 to TRBJ1-2; 10 nucleotides match TRBD1. Germline loops: CDR1 SGHTA, CDR2 FQGNSA. CDR3 size: 15 residues. The ends lost 5 bases at V and 0 bases at J; junction bases unmatched: 3. The CDR3 sequence: CASSVGTGANYGYTF. CDR3 coding DNA: TGTGCCAGCAGCGTGGGGACAGGGGCTAACTATGGCTACACCTTC. The full variable domain, with the rest looked up from reference TRBV7-2 and TRBJ1-2, is GAGVSQSPSNKVTEKGKDVELRCDPISGHTALYWYRQSLGQGLEFLIYFQGNSAPDKSGLPSDRFSAERTGGSVSTLTIQRTQQEDSAVYLCASSVGTGANYGYTFGSGTRLTVV.

This rearrangement joins TRBV7-2 to TRBJ2-7; TRBD1 aligns across 9 bases. Germline-derived CDR1 and CDR2 are SGHTA and FQGNSA. J gave up 1 base and V 4 bases, and 5 bases lay outside the gene matches. The CDR3 consists of 15 residues. Here the CDR3 DNA reads TGTGCCAGCAGCTCCCCCGGGACAGGGTCCTACGAGCAGTACTTC. Translation gives CASSSPGTGSYEQYF.

The chain has TRBV19 and TRBJ1-6, with a tentative D call TRBD1 (6 bases). The germline gives CDR1 LNHDA, CDR2 SQIVND (reference sequence). V was shortened by 10 bases and J by 0 bases, with 19 bases between the two germline ends. The CDR3 loop spans 17 amino acids. In DNA, the CDR3 is TGTGCCACCTCAACCGAGAGGGGGAGCTCCTATAATTCACCCCTCCACTTT. This sequence encodes CATSTERGSSYNSPLHF.